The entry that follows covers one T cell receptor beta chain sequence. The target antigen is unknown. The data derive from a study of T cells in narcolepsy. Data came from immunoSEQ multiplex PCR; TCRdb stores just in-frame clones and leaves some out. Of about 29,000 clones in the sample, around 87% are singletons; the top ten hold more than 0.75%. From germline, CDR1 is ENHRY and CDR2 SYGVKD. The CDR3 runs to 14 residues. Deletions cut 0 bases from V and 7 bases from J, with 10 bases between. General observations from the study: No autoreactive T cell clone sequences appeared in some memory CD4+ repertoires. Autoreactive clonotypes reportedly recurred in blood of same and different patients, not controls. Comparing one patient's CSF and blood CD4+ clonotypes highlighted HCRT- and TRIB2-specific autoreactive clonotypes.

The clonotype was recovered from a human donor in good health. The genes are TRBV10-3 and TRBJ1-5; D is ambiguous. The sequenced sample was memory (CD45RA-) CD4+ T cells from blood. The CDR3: CAISESGVGQPQHF. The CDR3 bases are TGTGCCATCAGTGAGTCTGGGGTCGGCCAGCCCCAGCATTTT.